These 28 T cell receptor beta chains were all obtained from the same sample, sequenced in a study of memory CD4+ T cells and cytomegalovirus serostatus (dated by TCRdb to about 2019). Library preparation used the immunoSEQ multiplex PCR assay. Entries here come from immuneACCESS through TCRdb and include only in-frame sequences with V and J called. Some clones fail to appear in such tables; in the studies checked, an unresolved V gene covers under half of the shortfall, and the cause of the remainder is unknown. This sample has tens of thousands of clones in its table, and about 79% of those were observed once. The top ten constitute roughly 1.1% of the sample. A FACSAria II was used to sort memory CD4+ T cells, defined as single viable CD3+CD4+CD8-CD45RO+ cells. The material sequenced was memory CD4+ T cells from blood. All receptors come from an adult in good health and CMV-seronegative.

The chain is built from TRBV7-2 and TRBJ2-5, with D tentatively TRBD2 (5 bases). Between the trimmed V and J ends, which lost 5 bases and 5 bases, there was a span of 15 bases. This CDR3 is 14 amino acids long. Germline assignment: CDR1 SGHTA and CDR2 FQGNSA. CDR3 DNA sequence: TGTGCCAGCAGCAGCGCGCGGGCGCAGGAGACCCAGTACTTC. Its translation: CASSSARAQETQYF.

This sequence joins TRBV7-2 and TRBJ2-3, with unresolved D. The CDR3 spans 12 residues. Germline V gene data show CDR1 as SGHTA and CDR2 as FQGNSA. V was trimmed by 8 bases and J by 6 bases, leaving 12 bases between them. CDR3: CASGLGLDTQYF. The DNA of the CDR3 is TGTGCCAGCGGATTGGGGTTGGATACGCAGTATTTT.

The chain links TRBV5-5 to TRBJ2-3, with D possibly matching TRBD2 (6 bases). From germline, CDR1 is SGHKS and CDR2 YYEKEE (reference sequence). This CDR3 contains 15 residues. V was trimmed by 3 bases and J by 0 bases, leaving 11 bases between them. This CDR3 reads CASSSGAASTDTQYF. CDR3 DNA sequence: TGTGCCAGCAGCTCGGGAGCTGCTAGCACAGATACGCAGTATTTT.

This sequence joins TRBV7-8 and TRBJ1-5; D gene unclear. Between the trimmed V and J ends, which lost 1 base and 0 bases, there was a span of 4 bases. Germline-derived CDR1 and CDR2 are SGHVS and FQNEAQ. This CDR3 contains 14 residues. CDR3 region: CASSLGRSNQPQHF. The CDR3 region has the DNA TGTGCCAGCAGCTTAGGACGTAGCAATCAGCCCCAGCATTTT.

This chain joins TRBV18 and TRBJ2-3, with 12 bases that match TRBD2. The length of the CDR3 is 16 residues. Losses at the gene ends were 3 bases for V and 10 bases for J; bases not matched to a gene: 11. The germline V gene encodes CDR1 KGHSH and CDR2 LQKENI. CDR3 sequence reads: CASSPPTLAGGPSQYF. The CDR3 DNA reads as TGTGCCAGCTCACCCCCGACACTAGCGGGAGGCCCATCGCAGTATTTT.

This chain links TRBV9 with TRBJ2-3; perhaps TRBD2 as D (5 bases). Deletions cut 4 bases from V and 6 bases from J, with 18 bases between. The CDR3 loop spans 15 amino acids. Germline values: CDR1 SGDLS, CDR2 YYNGEE. In DNA, the CDR3 is TGTGCCAGCAGCCCCCTCGGAGGCCGGGTGGATACGCAGTATTTT. It is translated as CASSPLGGRVDTQYF.

This chain connects TRBV5-1 to TRBJ1-1; TRBD1 is a possible D gene (5 bases). The V and J ends lost 4 bases and 5 bases respectively, with 15 bases between them. In germline, CDR1 is SGHRS, CDR2 YFSETQ. The CDR3 has 14 residues. Here the CDR3 reads CASSGGTLGTEAFF. CDR3 sequence (DNA): TGCGCCAGCAGCGGGGGGACTCTGGGAACTGAAGCTTTCTTT.

J is TRBJ2-1 and V is TRBV7-2; D is ambiguous. Germline V gene lookup returns CDR1 SGHTA and CDR2 FQGNSA. V lost 3 bases, J lost 2 bases, and 5 bases lay in between. This CDR3 is built from 13 residues. This CDR3 is CASSFDTYNEQFF. CDR3 DNA: TGTGCCAGCAGCTTCGACACCTACAATGAGCAGTTCTTC.

The V call is TRBV25-1, the J call TRBJ1-3, with D maybe TRBD1 (5 bases). Trimming shortened V by 5 bases and J by 3 bases, and 14 bases separated the two germline ends. The CDR3 consists of 15 residues. CDR1 and CDR2 from the germline V gene are MGHDK and SYGVNS. DNA of the CDR3: TGTGCCAGCAGTCCCCAGGGAACTGGTGGAAACACCATATATTTT. As protein: CASSPQGTGGNTIYF. The variable domain in full, with the rest retrieved from reference TRBV25-1 and TRBJ1-3, is EADIYQTPRYLVIGTGKKITLECSQTMGHDKMYWYQQDPGMELHLIHYSYGVNSTEKGDLSSESTVSRIRTEHFPLTLESARPSHTSQYLCASSPQGTGGNTIYFGEGSWLTVV.

V gene TRBV11-2 combines with J gene TRBJ1-2; a possible D gene is TRBD1 (6 bases). Trimming removed 1 base from V and 7 bases from J, with 13 bases in between. The CDR3 consists of 14 residues. The germline V gene encodes CDR1 SGHAT and CDR2 FQNNGV. The CDR3 loop reads CASSLVRGGSGYTF. The CDR3 DNA reads as TGTGCCAGCAGCTTAGTCAGGGGTGGTAGTGGCTACACCTTC.

V usage is TRBV16 and J usage is TRBJ2-2, with 14 bases matching TRBD2. The V gene's germline CDR1 is KGHSY and CDR2 FQNENV. CDR3 size: 16 residues. V was pared by 5 bases and J by 3 bases, with 2 bases of the junction left unmatched. The CDR3 here is CASSSGLAGDTGELFF. In DNA, the CDR3 is TGTGCCAGCAGCTCGGGACTAGCGGGAGACACCGGGGAGCTGTTTTTT.

In this sample, this clone turned up once. The CDR3 DNA follows: TGTGCCAGCAGCTCGGGGATCTCTGGGGCCAACGTCCTGACTTTC. Protein product: CASSSGISGANVLTF. This rearrangement joins TRBV5-6 to TRBJ2-6; weak D call: TRBD2 (5 bases). Deletions cut 3 bases from V and 0 bases from J, with 7 bases between. The CDR3 totals 15 residues. Per germline, CDR1 SGHDT and CDR2 YYEEEE.

The chain employs TRBV6-5 and TRBJ2-7; maybe TRBD2 (5 bases). Germline V CDR1 and CDR2: MNHEY, SVGAGI. V lost 11 bases to trimming and J lost 5 bases, with 16 bases between them. There are 12 residues in the CDR3. CDR3: CAGCRGTHEQYF. The CDR3, as DNA: TGTGCCGGCTGCCGGGGTACGCACGAGCAGTACTTC.

The chain carries TRBV10-3 and TRBJ2-3; D gene uncertain. This CDR3 has 15 amino acids. Germline assignment: CDR1 ENHRY and CDR2 SYGVKD. V was clipped by 4 bases and J by 0 bases, with 11 bases between them. CDR3 nucleotide sequence: TGTGCCATCAGTGGGTTTACCTCTAGCACAGATACGCAGTATTTT. Its translation: CAISGFTSSTDTQYF.

V usage is TRBV6-6 and J usage is TRBJ2-1; 8 bases are a match to TRBD2. Germline CDR1 MNHNY, CDR2 SVGAGI (reference sequence). The CDR3 consists of 16 residues. The trim removed 0 bases at V and 7 bases at J, leaving 8 bases unmatched. This CDR3 reads CASSYSRAGAQNEQFF. CDR3 nucleotide sequence: TGTGCCAGCAGTTACTCGCGAGCGGGAGCTCAGAATGAGCAGTTCTTC.

The V gene is TRBV9, the J gene TRBJ2-7, with D hard to call. Per the germline V gene, CDR1 is SGDLS and CDR2 is YYNGEE. Trimming removed 4 bases from V and 0 bases from J, with 14 bases in between. This CDR3 spans 15 amino acids. As DNA, the CDR3 is TGTGCCAGCAGCCTAGACCAAACAAGCTCCTACGAGCAGTACTTC. Encoded protein: CASSLDQTSSYEQYF.

There are a few counts of this clone. Here the CDR3 DNA reads TGTGCCACCAGCAGATACGTGGGGGACGGGGAGCAGTTCTTC. Translating gives CATSRYVGDGEQFF. The chain joins TRBV15 to TRBJ2-1, with D possibly called TRBD1 or TRBD2 (5 bases each). From germline, CDR1 is LNHNV and CDR2 YYDKDF (reference sequence). V gave up 2 bases and J gave up 10 bases, with 15 bases separating them. The CDR3 covers 14 residues.

The rearrangement joins TRBV5-4 to TRBJ2-1; D is ambiguous. V shed 0 bases and J shed 9 bases, with 13 bases lying between them. The CDR3 is 14 residues long. Looked up from germline, CDR1 is SGHNT and CDR2 is YYREEE (reference sequence). The CDR3 bases are TGTGCCAGCAGCTTGGATTTTGGTTATGGTGAGCAGTTCTTC. Its protein product is CASSLDFGYGEQFF.

The chain recombines TRBV7-2 with TRBJ1-2; 11 nucleotides line up with TRBD1. V lost 5 bases to trimming and J lost 7 bases; unmatched junction nucleotides: 12. The CDR3 has 16 residues. CDR1 and CDR2 from the germline V gene are SGHTA and FQGNSA. The CDR3 protein is CASSPPRGTGGFGYTF. DNA for the CDR3: TGTGCCAGCAGCCCCCCGAGGGGGACAGGGGGATTTGGCTACACCTTC. Combining the CDR3 with reference TRBV7-2 and TRBJ1-2 gives the whole variable domain GAGVSQSPSNKVTEKGKDVELRCDPISGHTALYWYRQSLGQGLEFLIYFQGNSAPDKSGLPSDRFSAERTGGSVSTLTIQRTQQEDSAVYLCASSPPRGTGGFGYTFGSGTRLTVV.

The chain carries TRBV19 and TRBJ1-6; D might be TRBD1 (5 bases). This CDR3 contains 16 residues. The germline CDR1 and CDR2 sequences are LNHDA and SQIVND (reference sequence). V lost 6 bases and J lost 8, with 20 bases in between. This chain's CDR3 is CASSAQWGGYDSPLHF. CDR3 in DNA: TGTGCCAGTAGCGCCCAGTGGGGGGGATACGATTCACCCCTCCACTTT.

This clone was picked up a small number of times. V is TRBV30 and J is TRBJ1-1; TRBD1 is a possible D gene (5 bases). The ends were cut back, 3 bases at V and 11 bases at J, with 16 bases in the middle. The CDR3 is made up of 12 amino acids. The V gene's germline CDR1 is GTSNPN and CDR2 SVGIG (reference sequence). CDR3 sequence reads: CAWRGVRSGAFF. For the CDR3, the DNA is TGTGCCTGGAGGGGGGTGCGGTCGGGTGCTTTCTTT.

This chain joins TRBV7-2 and TRBJ1-1, with D perhaps matching TRBD1 (6 bases). The CDR3 loop spans 13 amino acids. CDR1 is SGHTA and CDR2 is FQGNSA in the germline V gene. V was cut by 6 bases and J by 4 bases, with 12 bases left in between. The CDR3 reads CASRSQGGTEAFF. The CDR3 nucleotides are TGTGCCAGCAGGTCACAGGGTGGCACTGAAGCTTTCTTT.

Concerning this clone itself: The same CDR3 arises from other DNA sequences in this sample as well. The chain joins TRBV19 to TRBJ2-3, with a weak D call TRBD1 (5 bases). V was cut by 9 bases and J by 4 bases, with 11 bases left in between. From germline, CDR1 is LNHDA and CDR2 SQIVND (reference sequence). The CDR3 runs 12 residues. Here the CDR3 reads CASSQGADTQYF. The CDR3 DNA reads TGTGCCAGCTCCCAGGGCGCAGATACGCAGTATTTT.

The chain joins TRBV5-6 to TRBJ2-5, with 12 nucleotides matching TRBD2. Germline lookup yields CDR1 SGHDT and CDR2 YYEEEE. The CDR3 loop spans 15 amino acids. After removal of 4 bases from V and 2 bases from J, the junction contained 3 bases not matched to a gene. CDR3 DNA sequence: TGTGCCAGCAGCCTCGGACTAGCGGGGCAAGAGACCCAGTACTTC. Translated: CASSLGLAGQETQYF.

The genes are TRBV7-6 and TRBJ1-5, with D unclear. The CDR3 has 13 residues. The V end was cut by 2 bases, the J end by 4 bases, with 6 bases between. Per the germline V gene, CDR1 is SGHVS and CDR2 is FNYEAQ. CDR3 DNA: TGTGCCAGCAGCTTATCTGCAAATCAGCCCCAGCATTTT. Translation gives CASSLSANQPQHF.

This chain connects TRBV11-2 to TRBJ2-5; possible D gene TRBD1, 6 bases. The CDR3 is made up of 14 amino acids. Germline V gives CDR1 SGHAT, CDR2 FQNNGV. V was clipped by 3 bases and J by 1 base, with 9 bases between them. The CDR3 nucleotides read TGTGCCAGCAGCTTCACAGGGATCCAAGAGACCCAGTACTTC. Its protein is CASSFTGIQETQYF. Based on the CDR3 plus reference TRBV11-2 and TRBJ2-5, the full variable domain is EAGVAQSPRYKIIEKRQSVAFWCNPISGHATLYWYQQILGQGPKLLIQFQNNGVVDDSQLPKDRFSAERLKGVDSTLKIQPAKLEDSAVYLCASSFTGIQETQYFGPGTRLLVL.

This clone was found a few times. The chain has TRBV29-1 and TRBJ1-1; TRBD1 matches at 7 bases. J gave up 5 bases and V 4 bases, and 7 bases lay outside the gene matches. Germline CDR1 reads SQVTM; CDR2 reads ANQGSEA. The CDR3 totals 13 residues. Here the CDR3 reads CSVGTGVETEAFF. The CDR3 nucleotides read TGCAGCGTTGGTACAGGGGTAGAAACTGAAGCTTTCTTT.

CDR3 amino acids: CASTISGSSYNEQFF. CDR3 coding DNA: TGTGCCAGCACCATTAGCGGGAGCTCCTACAATGAGCAGTTCTTC. The V and J genes are TRBV6-6 and TRBJ2-1; 9 nucleotides align to TRBD2. Per the germline V gene, CDR1 is MNHNY and CDR2 is SVGAGI (reference sequence). The ends lost 7 bases at V and 0 bases at J; junction bases unmatched: 4. The CDR3 is 15 residues long.